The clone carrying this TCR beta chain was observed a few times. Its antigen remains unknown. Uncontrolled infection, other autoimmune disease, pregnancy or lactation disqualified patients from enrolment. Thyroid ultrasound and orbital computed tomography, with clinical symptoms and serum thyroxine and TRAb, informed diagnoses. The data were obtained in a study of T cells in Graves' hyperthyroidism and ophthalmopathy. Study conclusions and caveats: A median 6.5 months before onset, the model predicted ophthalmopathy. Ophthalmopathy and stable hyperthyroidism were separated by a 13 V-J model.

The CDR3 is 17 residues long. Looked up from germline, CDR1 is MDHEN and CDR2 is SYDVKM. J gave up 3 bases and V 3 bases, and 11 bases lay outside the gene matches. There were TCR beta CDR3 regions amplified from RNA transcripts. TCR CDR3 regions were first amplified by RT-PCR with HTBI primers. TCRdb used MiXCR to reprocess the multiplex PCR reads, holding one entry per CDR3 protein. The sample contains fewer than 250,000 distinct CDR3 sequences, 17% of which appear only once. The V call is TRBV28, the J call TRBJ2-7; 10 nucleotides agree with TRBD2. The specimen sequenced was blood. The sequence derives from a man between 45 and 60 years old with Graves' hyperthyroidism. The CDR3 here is CASSFAPGASGSYEQYF. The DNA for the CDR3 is TGTGCCAGCAGTTTTGCCCCGGGGGCTAGCGGGAGCTACGAGCAGTACTTC.